This T cell receptor beta chain was documented in a study of response to subunit inactivated influenza vaccine. Study-wide points: There was a suggestion from the authors that each seasonal influenza vaccination recruits few new T cells.

One entry per CDR3 protein results from TCRdb running MiXCR on the RT-PCR reads. The data show approximately 500,000 distinct CDR3 sequences, around 13% seen once. V gave up 5 bases and J gave up 9 bases; unmatched junction bases: 15. The CDR3 spans 16 residues. This clonotype was recorded a few times. Its antigen is unidentified. The origin of this receptor is a man over 45 who received an inactivated influenza vaccine. The specimen was PBMCs from blood, collected more than 35 days after vaccination. The chain employs TRBV12-3 or TRBV12-4 and TRBJ2-1, with TRBD1 matching 8 bases. In DNA form, the CDR3 reads TGTGCCAGCAGTCCGCGCCAGGGGGCCAGATCGGCTGAGCAGTTCTTC. It translates to CASSPRQGARSAEQFF.